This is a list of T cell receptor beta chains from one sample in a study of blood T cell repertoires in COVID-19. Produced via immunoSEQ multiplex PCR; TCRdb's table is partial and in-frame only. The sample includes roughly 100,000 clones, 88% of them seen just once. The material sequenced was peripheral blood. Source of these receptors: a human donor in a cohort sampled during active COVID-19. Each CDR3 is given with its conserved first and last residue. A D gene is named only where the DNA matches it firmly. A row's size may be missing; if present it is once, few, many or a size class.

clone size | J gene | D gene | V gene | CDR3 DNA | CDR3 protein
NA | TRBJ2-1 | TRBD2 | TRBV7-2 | TGTGCCAGCAGCCTGAGCGGGAGGGCCTCAGATGAGCAGTTCTTC | CASSLSGRASDEQFF
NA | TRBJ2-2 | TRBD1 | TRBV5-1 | TGCGCCAGCAGCCGGACAGGGATTGACGGGGAGCTGTTTTTT | CASSRTGIDGELFF
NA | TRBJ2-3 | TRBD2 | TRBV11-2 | TGTGCCAGCAGCTCTCAGACTAGCATGAAGACAGATACGCAGTATTTT | CASSSQTSMKTDTQYF
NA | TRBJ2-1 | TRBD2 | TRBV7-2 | TGTGCCAGCAGCCGTAATGGGGGGGGAGTGGATGAGCAGTTCTTC | CASSRNGGGVDEQFF
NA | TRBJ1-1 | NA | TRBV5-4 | TGTGCCAGCACCACGGGGAGGGTGCACACTGAAGCTTTCTTT | CASTTGRVHTEAFF
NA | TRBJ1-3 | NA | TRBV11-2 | TGTGCCAGCAGCCCCTTAAGGGGCTCTGGAAACACCATATATTTT | CASSPLRGSGNTIYF
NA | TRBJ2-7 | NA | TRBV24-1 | TGTGCCACCAGTGAGACACAGGGAGAGCAGTACTTC | CATSETQGEQYF
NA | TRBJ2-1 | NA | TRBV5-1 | TGCGCCAGCAGCTTGTCGGCGGGACGCGACAATGAGCAGTTCTTC | CASSLSAGRDNEQFF
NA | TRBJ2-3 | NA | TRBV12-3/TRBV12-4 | TGTGCCAGTTCGGGAGCGGGCACAGATACGCAGTATTTT | CASSGAGTDTQYF
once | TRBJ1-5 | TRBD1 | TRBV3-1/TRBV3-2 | TGTGCCAGCAGCCAAGGGACAGGGGGCCCCCAGCCCCAGCATTTT | CASSQGTGGPQPQHF
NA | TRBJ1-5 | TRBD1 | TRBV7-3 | TGTGCCAGCAGCTTATTCTCAGGGGGGAGCAATCAGCCCCAGCATTTT | CASSLFSGGSNQPQHF
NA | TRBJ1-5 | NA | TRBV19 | TGTGCCAGTAGTTTTTTCCTACAGGGAACTTATAGCAATCAGCCCCAGCATTTT | CASSFFLQGTYSNQPQHF
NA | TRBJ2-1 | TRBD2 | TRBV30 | TGTGCCTGGACAGCGGGGGGAGGGGGCAATGAGCAGTTCTTC | CAWTAGGGGNEQFF
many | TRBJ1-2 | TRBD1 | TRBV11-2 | TGTGCCAGCAGCCCTGGGACAGGGGACTATGGCTACACCTTC | CASSPGTGDYGYTF
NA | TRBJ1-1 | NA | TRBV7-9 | TGTGCCAGCAGCTTCCTCAGGGGTGAAGCTTTCTTT | CASSFLRGEAFF
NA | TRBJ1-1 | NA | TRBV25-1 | TGTGCCAGCATGAGAAACACTGAAGCTTTCTTT | CASMRNTEAFF
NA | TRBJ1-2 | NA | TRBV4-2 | TGTGCCAGCAGCGGTACGGTAGGGGATGGCTACACCTTC | CASSGTVGDGYTF
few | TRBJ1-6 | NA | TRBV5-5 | TGTGCCAGCAGCTTGTTTCCAGGGCAATCACCCCTCCACTTT | CASSLFPGQSPLHF
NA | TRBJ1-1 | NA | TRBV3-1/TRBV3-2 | TGTGCCAGCAGCCATTACGGGTCCTCCCGTTTGGGCACTGAAGCTTTCTTT | CASSHYGSSRLGTEAFF
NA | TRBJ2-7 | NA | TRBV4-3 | TGCGCCAGCAGCCAAGATCCAGGGTGGGACGAGCAGTACTTC | CASSQDPGWDEQYF
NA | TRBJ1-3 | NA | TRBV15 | TGTGCCACCAGCAGAGATCCGGCAGGCTCTGGAAACACCATATATTTT | CATSRDPAGSGNTIYF
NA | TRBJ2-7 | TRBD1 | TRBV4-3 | TGCGCCAGCAGCCAAGACCACTCCGGGACAGGGGTTTACGAGCAGTACTTC | CASSQDHSGTGVYEQYF
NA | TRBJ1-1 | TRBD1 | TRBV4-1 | TGCGCCAGCAGCCAATCTGGACAGGTGAACACTGAAGCTTTCTTT | CASSQSGQVNTEAFF
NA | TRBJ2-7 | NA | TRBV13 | TGTGCCAGCAGCTTAGCCTCACTAGGGCAGGTCTACGAGCAGTACTTC | CASSLASLGQVYEQYF
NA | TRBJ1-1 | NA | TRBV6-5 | TGTGCCAGCAGGCTCGACACGTCCGTGCAAGCTTTCTTT | CASRLDTSVQAFF
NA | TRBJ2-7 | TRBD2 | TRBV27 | TGTGCCAGCAGTTTATTCAGCGGGAGTGCGGACGAGCAGTACTTC | CASSLFSGSADEQYF
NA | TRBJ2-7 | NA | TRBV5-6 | TGTGCCAGCAGCTTGGGCGGGACCTACGAGCAGTACTTC | CASSLGGTYEQYF
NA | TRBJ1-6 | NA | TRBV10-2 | TGCGCCAGCAGTGAGTCGAGGGTAGGCAATTCACCCCTCCACTTT | CASSESRVGNSPLHF
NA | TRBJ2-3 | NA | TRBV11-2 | TGTGCCAGCAGCGCTAACTATGGCCGAGGGTATACGCAGTATTTT | CASSANYGRGYTQYF
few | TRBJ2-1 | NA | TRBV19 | TGTGCCAGTAGTATAGCTCACAATGAGCAGTTCTTC | CASSIAHNEQFF
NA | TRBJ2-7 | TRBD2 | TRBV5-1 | TGCGCCAGCAGCTTGGACGGACTAGCGAGCGAGCAGTACTTC | CASSLDGLASEQYF
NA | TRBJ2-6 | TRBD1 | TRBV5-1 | TGCGCCAGCACCACTGGGACAGGGGTAGCTGGGGCCAACGTCCTGACTTTC | CASTTGTGVAGANVLTF
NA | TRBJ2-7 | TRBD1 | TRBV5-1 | TGCGCCAGCAGCTTGTTTGGGACAGGGGGCTACGAGCAGTACTTC | CASSLFGTGGYEQYF
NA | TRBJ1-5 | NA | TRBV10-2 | TGCGCCAGCAGTGAATGGCAGAGCAATCAGCCCCAGCATTTT | CASSEWQSNQPQHF
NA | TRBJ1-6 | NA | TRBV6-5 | TGTGCCAGCAGTTCGGAGTATAATTCACCCCTCCACTTT | CASSSEYNSPLHF
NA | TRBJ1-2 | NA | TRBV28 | TGTGCCAGCAGTTTTAACAGGAACTATGGCTACACCTTC | CASSFNRNYGYTF
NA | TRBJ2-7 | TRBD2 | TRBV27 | TGTGCCAGCACCGGGGGGGGGCCTACCATCCCACCCTACGAGCAGTACTTC | CASTGGGPTIPPYEQYF